These T cell receptor beta chains were read from a single sample in a study of Graves' ophthalmopathy and Graves' hyperthyroidism. MiXCR, run by TCRdb on the multiplex PCR reads, gives a single entry per CDR3 protein. The data contain hundreds of thousands of distinct CDR3 sequences, under 50% of them singletons. Sequencing was performed on peripheral blood. The source is an adult man with Graves' ophthalmopathy. Both conserved end residues are part of each CDR3. The D gene is left open where the match is weak. Size is omitted from some rows. Given values are once, few, many or a class for expanded clones.

CDR3: CSGQVYGYTF
DNA: TGCAGCGGACAGGTCTATGGCTACACCTTC
V: TRBV29-1
size: .
D: .
J: TRBJ1-2

CDR3: CSAPPPGELFF
DNA: TGCAGTGCACCACCCCCAGGGGAGCTGTTTTTT
V: TRBV20-1
size: .
D: .
J: TRBJ2-2

CDR3: CASLGAGSNEQYF
DNA: TGTGCCAGCTTGGGGGCAGGGTCAAACGAGCAGTACTTC
V: TRBV25-1
size: .
D: .
J: TRBJ2-7

CDR3: CAISEASGQENEKLFF
DNA: TGTGCCATCAGTGAGGCTTCGGGGCAGGAGAATGAAAAACTGTTTTTT
V: TRBV10-3
size: .
D: .
J: TRBJ1-4

CDR3: CASSQDRASGGARETQYF
DNA: TGCGCCAGCAGCCAAGATCGGGCTAGCGGGGGGGCCAGGGAGACCCAGTACTTC
V: TRBV4-1
size: few
D: TRBD2
J: TRBJ2-5

CDR3: CASRDREETQYF
DNA: TGTGCCAGTAGGGACAGAGAAGAGACCCAGTACTTC
V: TRBV19
size: many
D: .
J: TRBJ2-5

CDR3: CASSRIGGSHGYTF
DNA: TGCGCCAGCAGCCGTATAGGGGGATCTCATGGCTACACCTTC
V: TRBV4-3
size: many
D: .
J: TRBJ1-2

CDR3: CASSVWTGGADGYTF
DNA: TGTGCCAGCAGCGTCTGGACAGGGGGCGCCGATGGCTACACCTTC
V: TRBV25-1
size: .
D: TRBD1
J: TRBJ1-2

CDR3: CASNPSGYTF
DNA: TGTGCCAGCAATCCCTCCGGTTACACCTTC
V: TRBV2
size: many
D: .
J: TRBJ1-2

CDR3: CSVEETGRETQYF
DNA: TGCAGCGTTGAAGAGACCGGGCGAGAGACCCAGTACTTC
V: TRBV29-1
size: .
D: .
J: TRBJ2-5

CDR3: CATSRVAGGPYEQYF
DNA: TGTGCCACCAGCAGAGTAGCGGGAGGGCCTTACGAGCAGTACTTC
V: TRBV15
size: .
D: TRBD2
J: TRBJ2-7

CDR3: CASSYAGAGGALRANVLTF
DNA: TGTGCCAGCAGTTACGCGGGGGCCGGGGGGGCGCTAAGGGCCAACGTCCTGACTTTC
V: TRBV6-6
size: .
D: TRBD2
J: TRBJ2-6

CDR3: CASSPKGSSYNEQFF
DNA: TGTGCCAGCAGCCCTAAGGGTAGCTCCTACAATGAGCAGTTCTTC
V: TRBV11-2
size: .
D: .
J: TRBJ2-1

CDR3: CASSQPGGAYEQYF
DNA: TGTGCCAGCAGCCAACCAGGGGGCGCGTACGAGCAGTACTTC
V: TRBV9
size: few
D: TRBD1
J: TRBJ2-7

CDR3: CSVGQVGDYVQYF
DNA: TGCAGCGTAGGACAGGTAGGAGATTACGTGCAGTACTTC
V: TRBV29-1
size: many
D: TRBD1
J: TRBJ2-7

CDR3: CATSSLEKPLNEQYF
DNA: TGTGCCACCAGCAGCCTGGAAAAACCGCTTAACGAGCAGTACTTC
V: TRBV15
size: .
D: .
J: TRBJ2-7

CDR3: CAIKGQGEGTEAFF
DNA: TGTGCCATCAAGGGTCAGGGGGAGGGAACTGAAGCTTTCTTT
V: TRBV10-3
size: many
D: TRBD1
J: TRBJ1-1

CDR3: CASRREGTGPKETQYF
DNA: TGTGCCAGCAGGAGGGAGGGGACAGGGCCCAAAGAGACCCAGTACTTC
V: TRBV12-3/TRBV12-4
size: few
D: TRBD1
J: TRBJ2-5

CDR3: CSARIGTGLSSYEQYF
DNA: TGCAGTGCTAGAATTGGGACAGGGCTTAGCTCCTACGAGCAGTACTTC
V: TRBV20-1
size: .
D: TRBD1
J: TRBJ2-7

CDR3: CASSAVAGGVYEQYF
DNA: TGTGCCAGCAGTGCGGTAGCGGGAGGAGTCTACGAGCAGTACTTC
V: TRBV10-3
size: few
D: TRBD2
J: TRBJ2-7

CDR3: CASSQLGGGRQPLHF
DNA: TGCGCCAGCAGCCAACTGGGGGGGGGCCGGCAGCCCCTCCACTTT
V: TRBV7-9
size: .
D: .
J: TRBJ1-6

CDR3: CASTLGEETQYF
DNA: TGTGCCAGCACCTTGGGGGAAGAGACCCAGTACTTC
V: TRBV6-6
size: .
D: .
J: TRBJ2-5

CDR3: CASSFRSGSEAFF
DNA: TGTGCCAGCAGTTTTAGGTCAGGGTCTGAAGCTTTCTTT
V: TRBV12-3/TRBV12-4
size: many
D: .
J: TRBJ1-1

CDR3: CASSLVLNEGENTEAFF
DNA: TGTGCCAGCAGTTTAGTCCTCAATGAAGGGGAGAACACTGAAGCTTTCTTT
V: TRBV6-6
size: .
D: .
J: TRBJ1-1

CDR3: CASRKEGAEQYF
DNA: TGTGCCAGCAGGAAGGAGGGTGCCGAGCAGTACTTC
V: TRBV2
size: many
D: .
J: TRBJ2-7

CDR3: CATSSSGGGDTQYF
DNA: TGTGCCACCAGTTCTAGCGGCGGGGGAGATACGCAGTATTTT
V: TRBV24-1
size: .
D: TRBD2
J: TRBJ2-3

CDR3: CASSLGAGTTYGYTF
DNA: TGTGCCAGCAGCTTAGGGGCCGGGACAACCTATGGCTACACCTTC
V: TRBV7-9
size: .
D: .
J: TRBJ1-2

CDR3: CASSREYNEQFF
DNA: TGTGCCAGCAGCCGGGAGTACAATGAGCAGTTCTTC
V: TRBV7-9
size: few
D: .
J: TRBJ2-1

CDR3: CSAGRWNYEQYF
DNA: TGCAGCGCTGGACGGTGGAACTACGAGCAGTACTTC
V: TRBV29-1
size: many
D: .
J: TRBJ2-7

CDR3: CASSAGTGVGYTF
DNA: TGTGCCAGCTCAGCCGGGACAGGGGTTGGCTACACCTTC
V: TRBV7-3
size: .
D: TRBD1
J: TRBJ1-2

CDR3: CSVVGQGLYEQYF
DNA: TGCAGCGTGGTTGGACAGGGCCTCTACGAGCAGTACTTC
V: TRBV29-1
size: once
D: TRBD1
J: TRBJ2-7

CDR3: CAISDPNTNYGYTF
DNA: TGTGCCATCAGTGATCCCAATACTAACTATGGCTACACCTTC
V: TRBV10-3
size: many
D: .
J: TRBJ1-2

CDR3: CASSFTGMPEAFF
DNA: TGTGCCAGCAGCTTTACAGGGATGCCTGAAGCTTTCTTT
V: TRBV5-8
size: many
D: .
J: TRBJ1-1

CDR3: CASSFRQGNNEQYF
DNA: TGCGCCAGCAGCTTCCGACAGGGAAACAACGAGCAGTACTTC
V: TRBV5-1
size: few
D: TRBD1
J: TRBJ2-7

CDR3: CASSQGGAYGYTF
DNA: TGTGCCAGCAGCCAGGGGGGGGCCTATGGCTACACCTTC
V: TRBV7-9
size: many
D: TRBD1
J: TRBJ1-2

CDR3: CASSEVGRTNTEAFF
DNA: TGTGCCAGCAGTGAAGTAGGACGCACGAACACTGAAGCTTTCTTT
V: TRBV2
size: .
D: .
J: TRBJ1-1

CDR3: CSASGEGRYGYTF
DNA: TGCAGTGCCTCCGGGGAGGGGCGCTATGGCTACACCTTC
V: TRBV29-1
size: .
D: .
J: TRBJ1-2

CDR3: CASSSRRVVYF
DNA: TGTGCCAGCAGCTCCCGGCGGGTTGTGTACTTC
V: TRBV11-1
size: once
D: .
J: TRBJ2-5

CDR3: CSVSLTAANVLTF
DNA: TGCAGCGTCTCCCTGACCGCGGCCAACGTCCTGACTTTC
V: TRBV29-1
size: .
D: .
J: TRBJ2-6

CDR3: CASSPGTGEETQYF
DNA: TGTGCCAGCAGCCCGGGGACAGGCGAAGAGACCCAGTACTTC
V: TRBV7-9
size: many
D: TRBD1
J: TRBJ2-5

CDR3: CSARDPSGNTIYF
DNA: TGCAGTGCTAGGGACCCGTCGGGAAACACCATATATTTT
V: TRBV20-1
size: few
D: .
J: TRBJ1-3